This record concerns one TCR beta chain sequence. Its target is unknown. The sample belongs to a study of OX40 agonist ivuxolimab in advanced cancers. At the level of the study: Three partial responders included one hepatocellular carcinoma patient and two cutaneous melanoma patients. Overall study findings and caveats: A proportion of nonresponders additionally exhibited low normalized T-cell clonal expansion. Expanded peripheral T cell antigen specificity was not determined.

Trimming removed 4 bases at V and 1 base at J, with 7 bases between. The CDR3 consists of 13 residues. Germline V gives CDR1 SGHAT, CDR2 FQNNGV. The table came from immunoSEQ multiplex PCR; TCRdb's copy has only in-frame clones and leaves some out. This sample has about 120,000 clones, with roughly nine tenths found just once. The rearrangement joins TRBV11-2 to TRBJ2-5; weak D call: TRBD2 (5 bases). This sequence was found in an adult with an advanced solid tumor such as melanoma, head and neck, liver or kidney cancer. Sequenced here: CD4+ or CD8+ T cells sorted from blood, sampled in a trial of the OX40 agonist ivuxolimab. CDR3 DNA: TGTGCCAGCAGCTCCAGCGGCCAAGAGACCCAGTACTTC. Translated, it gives CASSSSGQETQYF.